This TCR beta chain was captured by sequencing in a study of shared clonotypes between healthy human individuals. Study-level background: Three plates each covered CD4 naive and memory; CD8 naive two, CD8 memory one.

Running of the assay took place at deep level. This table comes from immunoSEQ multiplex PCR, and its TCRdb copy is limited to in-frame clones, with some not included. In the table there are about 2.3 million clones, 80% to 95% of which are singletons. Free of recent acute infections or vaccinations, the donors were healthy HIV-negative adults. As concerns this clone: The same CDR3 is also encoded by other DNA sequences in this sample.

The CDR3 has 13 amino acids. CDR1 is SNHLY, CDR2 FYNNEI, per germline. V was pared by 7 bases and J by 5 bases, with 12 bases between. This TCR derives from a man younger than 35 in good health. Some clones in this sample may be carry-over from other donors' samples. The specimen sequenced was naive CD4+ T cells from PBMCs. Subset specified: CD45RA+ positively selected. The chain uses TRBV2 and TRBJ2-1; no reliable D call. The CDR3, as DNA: TGTGCCAGCAATGGGTCCCCCAACAATGAGCAGTTCTTC. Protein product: CASNGSPNNEQFF.